The 20 T cell receptor beta chains given below trace back to one sample, sequenced in a study of CD8+ T cells in alopecia areata. Sequencing used cDNA as its template, made by extracting RNA and reverse transcribing it. Assay used: immunoSEQ multiplex PCR; TCRdb lists only in-frame clones, some missing. The sample is made up of 1,400 to 1,500 clones, none counted only once. Material for sequencing was lesional skin. All receptors come from a C3H/HeJ mouse with alopecia areata. As its MHC haplotype, the strain has H2-k.

This clone was seen a handful of times. Gene and germline names: mouse. The read halts 4 residues ahead of the CDR3 end, with the missing end drawn from the germline J gene. The V call is TRBV5, the J call TRBJ1-4; tentatively, D is TRBD1 (6 bases). Trimming stripped 0 bases from V and 5 bases from J, with 10 bases between. The CDR3 is made up of 15 amino acids. Germline loops: CDR1 LGHNA, CDR2 YNLKQL (reference sequence). The CDR3 region is CASSQEGQRNERLFF. The DNA read from the CDR3 is TGTGCCAGCAGCCAAGAAGGACAGAGGAACGAA.

Regarding this clone: A far larger clone differs by one base, so this is likely a read error. The listed genes are named as in mouse. Coverage ceases 4 residues before the CDR3 finishes, and the germline J gene fills in the end. The genes are TRBV13-1 and TRBJ1-4; 7 bases are a match to TRBD1. The CDR3 is made up of 14 amino acids. The germline CDR1 and CDR2 sequences are NSHNY and SYGAGN. Trimming at V came to 4 bases and at J to 5 bases, leaving 5 bases not matched to a gene. The covered CDR3 bases are TGTGCCAGCAGTACAGGGGCCAGGAACGAA. Translated: CASSTGARNE. The whole CDR3 is CASSTGARNERLFF.

This clone was picked up many times. The gene names given are mouse names. Read data end 4 residues before the CDR3 end; the end is taken from the germline J gene. This chain links TRBV19 with TRBJ2-5; maybe TRBD1 (6 bases). Per germline, CDR1 FNHDT and CDR2 SITEND (reference sequence). The CDR3 is 12 amino acids. The sequenced part of the CDR3 DNA is TGTGCCAGCAGCCTCAGGGGAGAC. Protein product: CASSLRGD. The whole CDR3 sequence reads CASSLRGDTQYF.

This clone was observed many times. Germline and genes here are mouse. The read ends 4 residues early relative to the CDR3; the germline J gene fills the gap. The chain links TRBV1 to TRBJ1-4; a weak D match, TRBD1 (6 bases). The V and J ends lost 3 bases and 5 bases respectively, with 13 bases between them. CDR3 length equals 15 residues. The germline V gene encodes CDR1 NSQYPW and CDR2 LRSPGD (reference sequence). The CDR3 region is CTCSAPGQINERLFF. CDR3 DNA (partial): TGCACCTGCAGTGCGCCGGGACAAATAAACGAA. The whole variable domain, filled in from reference TRBV1 and TRBJ1-4, reads VTLLEQNPRWRLVPRGQAVNLRCILKNSQYPWMSWYQQDLQKQLQWLFTLRSPGDKEVKSLPGADYLATRVTDTELRLQVANMSQGRTLYCTCSAPGQINERLFFGHGTKLSVL.

This clone showed up many times. The gene names given are mouse names. The read gets to within 4 residues of the CDR3 end, and the germline J gene fills in the rest. V is TRBV13-3 and J is TRBJ2-2, with D tentatively TRBD1 (6 bases). V was shortened by 5 bases and J by 0 bases, with 8 bases between the two germline ends. The CDR3 is made up of 14 amino acids. Germline loops: CDR1 NNHDY, CDR2 SYVADS. The CDR3 reads CASSRDTNTGQLYF. CDR3 bases read: TGTGCCAGCAGCCGGGACACAAACACCGGG.

Only a few counts were recorded for this clone. A far larger clone is one nucleotide away, so this likely arose from a read error. Gene names denote mouse genes. The CDR3 end falls 4 residues outside the read, so it is completed with the germline J gene. V is TRBV13-2 and J is TRBJ1-4; 8 bases are shared with TRBD1. V trimming: 5 bases; J trimming: 6 bases; junction bases outside the gene matches: 6. CDR1 is NNHNN and CDR2 is SYGAGS in the germline V gene (reference sequence). The CDR3 has 14 amino acids. CDR3 loop: CASGTGARDERLFF. The sequenced part of the CDR3 DNA is TGTGCCAGCGGGACAGGGGCCAGAGACGAA.

The sample holds many counts of this clone. The germline and genes are mouse ones. This CDR3 is CASSEGQGASEVFF. CDR3 DNA (partial): TGTGCCAGCAGTGAGGGACAGGGGGCCTCA. The J gene is TRBJ1-1, the V gene TRBV13-1; 12 nucleotides match TRBD1. The read terminates 4 residues before the CDR3 end, so the remaining end is supplied by the germline J gene. This CDR3 is built from 14 residues. Looked up from germline, CDR1 is NSHNY and CDR2 is SYGAGN.

This clone has ten or more counts. Genes and germline are mouse. Read coverage stops 4 residues before the CDR3 terminus; the germline J gene supplies the remainder. V is TRBV13-1 and J is TRBJ1-1; no definite D call. Germline V gene lookup returns CDR1 NSHNY and CDR2 SYGAGN. The CDR3 totals 12 residues. V lost 3 bases, J lost 1 base, and 4 bases lay in between. The sequenced CDR3 bases are TGTGCCAGCAGTGCCAAAAACACA. It specifies CASSAKNT. The full CDR3 protein reads CASSAKNTEVFF.

This clone was seen ten or more times. Genes here carry mouse names. The covered CDR3 bases are TGTGCTAGCAGTGGGGACAGGGCGAACTCC. Its translation: CASSGDRANS. The entire CDR3 is CASSGDRANSDYTF. This rearrangement joins TRBV29 to TRBJ1-2; TRBD1 matches 9 bases. The read halts 4 residues ahead of the CDR3 end, with the missing end drawn from the germline J gene. Germline trimming cut 5 bases from V and 2 bases from J; bases unmatched to any gene: 3. The CDR3 is made up of 14 amino acids. Germline V gene sequence: CDR1 MSHET, CDR2 SYDVDS.

This clone is medium-sized by share. Germline and genes: mouse. The read ends 4 residues before the CDR3 terminus; that terminus is restored from the germline J gene. The rearrangement links TRBV1 to TRBJ2-5, with a weak D call TRBD1 (6 bases). The CDR3 runs to 14 residues. V gave up 3 bases and J gave up 3 bases, with 10 bases separating them. Per germline, CDR1 NSQYPW and CDR2 LRSPGD (reference sequence). CDR3 DNA, as far as it was read: TGCACCTGCAGTGCTCCGGGACAACAAGAC. Its protein is CTCSAPGQQD. The entire CDR3 protein is CTCSAPGQQDTQYF.

This clone is labeled large. Gene names refer to mouse genes. The read finishes 4 residues shy of the CDR3 end, and the germline J gene is used to complete it. In the same sample, other DNA sequences code for this CDR3. The chain combines TRBV19 with TRBJ1-1; a weak D match, TRBD1 (5 bases). In germline, CDR1 is FNHDT, CDR2 SITEND (reference sequence). The ends were cut back, 10 bases at V and 1 base at J, with 23 bases in the middle. The CDR3 length is 16 residues. The CDR3 DNA, read in part, is TGTGCCGCCCAGAGGCTGAGAGGGCAGGGGAACACA. Translated: CAAQRLRGQGNT. The full CDR3 is CAAQRLRGQGNTEVFF.

This clone was recorded at least ten times. Each gene name is a mouse one. The read is 4 residues too short to cover the CDR3 end, so that end is filled in from the germline J gene. J is TRBJ2-1 and V is TRBV5; D is ambiguous. Germline V lookup: CDR1 LGHNA, CDR2 YNLKQL (reference sequence). This CDR3 region has 11 residues. The sequenced part of the CDR3 DNA is TGTGCCAGCAGCCAAGGGGCT. Protein sequence: CASSQGA. From start to end, the CDR3 is CASSQGAEQFF.

A note on this clone: Gene names follow the mouse nomenclature. The CDR3 end is not reached by the read, which stops 4 residues before it; the germline J gene fills it in. The chain is built from TRBV13-3 and TRBJ2-1; TRBD1 agrees at 10 bases. Germline V CDR1 and CDR2: NNHDY, SYVADS. The CDR3 is made up of 16 amino acids. CDR3 protein: CASSQNHDRGRAEQFF. The DNA read from the CDR3 is TGTGCCAGCAGCCAAAACCATGACAGGGGGCGAGCT.

This clone was recorded at least ten times. The listed TCRdb protein conflicts with the DNA translation at residue 13, and the protein shown is translated directly from the DNA. Mouse names are used for the genes. The read ends 3 residues shy of where the CDR3 ends; the end is completed using the germline J gene. This chain connects TRBV13-3 to TRBJ1-6; 9 positions agree with TRBD1. TRBJ1-6 is an open reading frame, and its role is uncertain. This CDR3 spans 16 amino acids. The trim removed 7 bases at V and 1 base at J, leaving 6 bases unmatched. Germline V CDR1 and CDR2: NNHDY, SYVADS. This CDR3 is CASGTGRGSYNSPLYF. CDR3 DNA, as far as it was read: TGTGCCAGCGGGACAGGGAGAGGATCCTATAATTCGCCC.

This clone appeared many times. The gene names here belong to mouse. The read halts 4 residues ahead of the CDR3 end, with the missing end drawn from the germline J gene. The chain couples TRBV17 to TRBJ2-3; TRBD2 agrees at 9 bases. The ends lost 0 bases at V and 3 bases at J; junction bases unmatched: 4. CDR3 length: 16 amino acids. CDR1 and CDR2 (germline): MNHDT, YYDKIL. This CDR3 is CASSRDLGGAAETLYF. The CDR3 DNA, read in part, is TGTGCTAGCAGTAGAGATCTTGGGGGGGCGGCAGAA.

This clone came up many times. These gene names are mouse names. The CDR3 loop reads CASSQDIQNSDYTF. CDR3 DNA (partial): TGTGCCAGCAGCCAAGATATACAAAACTCC. V and J are TRBV5 and TRBJ1-2, with D unclear. The CDR3 end falls 4 residues outside the read, so it is completed with the germline J gene. CDR1 and CDR2 (germline): LGHNA, YNLKQL (reference sequence). Trimming took 0 bases from V and 1 from J, leaving 6 bases between them. This CDR3 contains 14 residues.

This clone was detected many times. The protein recorded in TCRdb does not match the translated DNA at residue 11; the protein presented here comes from translating the DNA. The genes are named according to mouse. The CDR3 end is not reached by the read, which stops 3 residues before it; the germline J gene fills it in. The V and J genes are TRBV13-2 and TRBJ1-3; TRBD1 aligns across 8 bases. From germline, CDR1 is NNHNN and CDR2 SYGAGS (reference sequence). The CDR3 has 14 amino acids. The junction had 3 bases not matched to a gene; V was cut back by 5 bases and J by 2 bases. CDR3 region: CASGTGVTGNTLYF. The covered CDR3 bases are TGTGCCAGCGGGACAGGGGTGACTGGAAATACG.

About this clone itself: Mouse names are used for the genes. The DNA ends 4 residues before the CDR3 does, and the rest of the CDR3 is filled in from the germline J gene. This sequence joins TRBV31 and TRBJ2-5, with TRBD2 matching over 7 bases. In germline, CDR1 is GKSSPN, CDR2 SITVG. V was pared by 2 bases and J by 0 bases, with 5 bases of the junction left unmatched. This CDR3 spans 15 amino acids. The DNA read from the CDR3 is TGTGCCTGGAGTTCATTCTGGGGGAACCAAGAC. It encodes CAWSSFWGNQD. The whole CDR3 reads CAWSSFWGNQDTQYF.

This clone has more than one count but fewer than ten. The gene names given are mouse names. The read ends 4 residues shy of where the CDR3 ends; the end is completed using the germline J gene. Other DNA sequences in the sample encode the same CDR3. The chain carries TRBV2 and TRBJ2-7; 7 bases align to TRBD1. The CDR3 loop spans 15 amino acids. Germline CDR1 is LGHNA and CDR2 is YSYQKL. The chain's CDR3 is CASSQEGQGEYEQYF. CDR3 DNA, as far as it was read: TGTGCCAGCAGCCAAGAAGGTCAGGGGGAGTAT.

This clone was seen at least ten times. These gene names are mouse names. Sequencing ends 4 residues short of the CDR3 end; the germline J gene provides the rest. The gene calls are TRBV5 and TRBJ2-5; 9 bases line up with TRBD1. Germline V gene sequence: CDR1 LGHNA, CDR2 YNLKQL (reference sequence). V dropped 1 base and J dropped 3; count of bases not matched to a gene: 5. The CDR3 loop spans 16 amino acids. The CDR3 sequence: CASSQGDDRGQDTQYF. CDR3 DNA (partial): TGTGCCAGCAGCCAAGGGGATGACAGGGGGCAAGAC.